The 20 T cell receptor beta chains given below trace back to one sample, sequenced in a study of blood T cell repertoires in COVID-19. The data were produced by immunoSEQ multiplex PCR, yet TCRdb's version contains in-frame clones alone and is incomplete. There are about 83,000 clones in the sample; 90% occur only once, and about 17% lies in the top ten. Sequencing was done on a sample of peripheral blood. These receptors all stem from an elderly woman with active or convalescent COVID-19.

CDR3 coding DNA: TGTGCCAGCAGCCCCCTGACGGGAGCTTATAGCAATCAGCCCCAGCATTTT. Protein sequence: CASSPLTGAYSNQPQHF. The chain employs TRBV7-9 and TRBJ1-5; D remains ambiguous. The germline V gene encodes CDR1 SEHNR and CDR2 FQNEAQ (reference sequence). This CDR3 has 17 amino acids. Trimming pared 5 bases from V and 0 bases from J, leaving 17 bases between.

This chain connects TRBV4-1 to TRBJ1-6; 9 nucleotides agree with TRBD1. The germline gives CDR1 MGHRA, CDR2 YSYEKL. After removal of 1 base from V and 6 bases from J, the junction contained 7 bases not matched to a gene. CDR3 length: 17 amino acids. As DNA, the CDR3 is TGCGCCAGCAGCCAAGTAGGGACAGGGACCTCTAATTCACCCCTCCACTTT. Translation: CASSQVGTGTSNSPLHF.

This chain connects TRBV5-6 to TRBJ2-2, with TRBD1 matching over 8 bases. The CDR3 loop spans 18 amino acids. V was pared by 0 bases and J by 0 bases, with 7 bases of the junction left unmatched. CDR1 SGHDT and CDR2 YYEEEE come from the germline V gene. CDR3 sequence (DNA): TGTGCCAGCAGCTTGGTTTGGACAGGGTGGTCGAACACCGGGGAGCTGTTTTTT. Protein product: CASSLVWTGWSNTGELFF. Looking up the rest from reference TRBV5-6 and TRBJ2-2 gives the full variable domain: DAGVTQSPTHLIKTRGQQVTLRCSPKSGHDTVSWYQQALGQGPQFIFQYYEEEERQRGNFPDRFSGHQFPNYSSELNVNALLLGDSALYLCASSLVWTGWSNTGELFFGEGSRLTVL.

CDR3 DNA: TGCAGCGTTGAAGACGCGACGGCGGGGGGGTACGTTGAGCAGTTCTTC. Its translation is CSVEDATAGGYVEQFF. The chain recombines TRBV29-1 with TRBJ2-1; 9 nucleotides agree with TRBD2. This CDR3 is 16 amino acids long. CDR1 is SQVTM, CDR2 ANQGSEA, per germline. The trim removed 0 bases at V and 9 bases at J, leaving 12 bases unmatched.

V is TRBV28 and J is TRBJ1-2; 8 positions match TRBD1. Germline lookup yields CDR1 MDHEN and CDR2 SYDVKM. The V segment lost 5 bases and the J segment 4 bases; nucleotides outside the gene matches: 15. The CDR3 is made up of 17 amino acids. CDR3 DNA: TGTGCCAGCAGTCACGACTACCCAGGGGGCGGCGGCTATGGCTACACCTTC. This codes for CASSHDYPGGGGYGYTF.

The CDR3 bases are TGTGCCAGCAGCTTAGCGGGCGGCGGGGGCAGAGATACGCAGTATTTT. This gives the protein CASSLAGGGGRDTQYF. This sequence joins TRBV7-2 and TRBJ2-3; D may be TRBD2 (7 bases). Trimming took off 0 bases at V and 5 bases at J, with 15 bases between the two ends. The CDR3 runs to 16 residues. Germline V lookup: CDR1 SGHTA, CDR2 FQGNSA.

J is TRBJ2-2 and V is TRBV6-6, with 8 bases that match TRBD1. The CDR3 totals 16 residues. The V and J ends lost 6 bases and 7 bases, in that order; junction bases with no gene match: 13. Germline CDR1 is MNHNY and CDR2 is SVGAGI (reference sequence). CDR3 sequence reads: CASSPTQGAINGELFF. In nucleotides, the CDR3 is TGTGCCAGCAGCCCCACTCAGGGGGCTATTAACGGGGAGCTGTTTTTT.

Regarding this clone: One end of the junction varies from germline; a read error may be responsible. The chain combines TRBV5-8 with TRBJ2-1; the D gene is possibly TRBD2 (7 bases). The CDR3 totals 12 residues. Looked up from germline, CDR1 is SGHTS and CDR2 is YDEGEE. CDR3 residues: CASSLVGGPSVF. CDR3 sequence (DNA): TGTGCCAGCAGCTTAGTGGGGGGGCCGTCGGTCTTC.

The chain uses TRBV5-5 and TRBJ2-5, with D perhaps TRBD1 (5 bases). There are 14 residues in the CDR3. Germline V gene data show CDR1 as SGHKS and CDR2 as YYEKEE (reference sequence). V was clipped by 3 bases and J by 3 bases, with 12 bases between them. The CDR3 region has the DNA TGTGCCAGCAGCTCCCCTCCGACAGAAGAGACCCAGTACTTC. Its translation: CASSSPPTEETQYF. Based on the CDR3 plus reference TRBV5-5 and TRBJ2-5, the full variable domain is DAGVTQSPTHLIKTRGQQVTLRCSPISGHKSVSWYQQVLGQGPQFIFQYYEKEERGRGNFPDRFSARQFPNYSSELNVNALLLGDSALYLCASSSPPTEETQYFGPGTRLLVL.

The V call is TRBV11-2, the J call TRBJ2-5; 11 nucleotides agree with TRBD2. The CDR3 contains 18 residues. Trimming took 1 base from V and 5 from J; bases not matched to a gene: 12. Germline V gives CDR1 SGHAT, CDR2 FQNNGV. The CDR3 region has the DNA TGTGCCAGCAGCTTAGTGGGGCTAGCGGGGGGAAATGAGGAGACCCAGTACTTC. Amino acid sequence: CASSLVGLAGGNEETQYF. Full variable domain (rest looked up from reference TRBV11-2 and TRBJ2-5): EAGVAQSPRYKIIEKRQSVAFWCNPISGHATLYWYQQILGQGPKLLIQFQNNGVVDDSQLPKDRFSAERLKGVDSTLKIQPAKLEDSAVYLCASSLVGLAGGNEETQYFGPGTRLLVL.

J is TRBJ1-2 and V is TRBV19; 7 bases fit TRBD1. The germline V gene has CDR1 LNHDA and CDR2 SQIVND (reference sequence). This CDR3 has 14 amino acids. V dropped 0 bases and J dropped 8; count of bases not matched to a gene: 6. CDR3 protein: CASSIEVQGRGYTF. As DNA, the CDR3 is TGTGCCAGTAGTATAGAGGTACAGGGGAGAGGCTACACCTTC.

The chain couples TRBV30 to TRBJ1-4; TRBD1 matches at 10 bases. The germline V gene has CDR1 GTSNPN and CDR2 SVGIG (reference sequence). V lost 2 bases, J lost 8 bases, and 8 bases stayed unmatched. There are 15 residues in the CDR3. CDR3 nucleotide sequence: TGTGCCTGGAGTCATCCCCGGGACAGGGGCGAAAAACTGTTTTTT. Its protein product is CAWSHPRDRGEKLFF.

This clone was counted between two and nine times. This chain uses TRBV11-2 with TRBJ1-5; D possibly corresponds to TRBD1 (6 bases). Germline V gene sequence: CDR1 SGHAT, CDR2 FQNNGV. This CDR3 region has 13 residues. The germline V and J ends were trimmed by 1 base and 6 bases, with 7 bases remaining between them. Written as DNA, the CDR3 is TGTGCCAGCAGCTTAGGGGGGCCTCAGCCCCAGCATTTT. It codes for CASSLGGPQPQHF.

V usage is TRBV20-1 and J usage is TRBJ1-1, with D perhaps matching TRBD1 (5 bases). The germline gives CDR1 DFQATT, CDR2 SNEGSKA (reference sequence). This CDR3 has 11 residues. The V end lost 6 bases, the J end lost 12 bases, and 17 bases lay between the germline ends. CDR3 protein: CSATQDILTFF. The CDR3 DNA follows: TGCAGTGCGACCCAGGACATCCTCACTTTCTTT.

The chain joins TRBV7-9 to TRBJ1-2, with 9 nucleotides matching TRBD1. The germline gives CDR1 SEHNR, CDR2 FQNEAQ (reference sequence). The V gene end was trimmed by 3 bases and the J gene end by 6 bases; junction bases not matched to a gene: 14. The CDR3 length is 17 residues. The CDR3 loop reads CASSFPYSIQGAHGYTF. The CDR3 DNA sequence: TGTGCCAGCAGCTTCCCTTACTCGATACAGGGGGCACATGGCTACACCTTC.

This sequence joins TRBV4-2 and TRBJ2-3; the D is unclear. The V gene's germline CDR1 is LGHNA and CDR2 YNFKEQ. This CDR3 region has 17 residues. V lost 0 bases and J 1 base, leaving 14 bases between the germline ends. The CDR3 nucleotides are TGTGCCAGCAGCCAAGATAAAAATCCCCGGGGCACAGATACGCAGTATTTT. This encodes CASSQDKNPRGTDTQYF.

V usage is TRBV19 and J usage is TRBJ1-4; D is possibly TRBD1 (6 bases). The CDR3 has 16 residues. Trimming removed 6 bases at V and 0 bases at J, with 14 bases between. Germline-derived CDR1 and CDR2 are LNHDA and SQIVND (reference sequence). This CDR3 reads CASRPTGSATNEKLFF. The DNA of the CDR3 is TGTGCCAGTAGACCGACAGGCTCAGCAACTAATGAAAAACTGTTTTTT.

V usage is TRBV24-1 and J usage is TRBJ2-7, with 8 bases that match TRBD1. J was trimmed by 3 bases and V by 3 bases; bases with no gene match: 9. CDR1 and CDR2 (germline): KGHDR, SFDVKD. The CDR3 has 16 amino acids. The CDR3 here is CATSDATGTGGYEQYF. CDR3 DNA: TGTGCCACCAGTGATGCAACCGGGACAGGAGGCTACGAGCAGTACTTC.

The gene calls are TRBV5-6 and TRBJ2-5; D remains ambiguous. This CDR3 has 13 residues. Germline-derived CDR1 and CDR2 are SGHDT and YYEEEE. V was clipped by 1 base and J by 0 bases, with 4 bases between them. Here the CDR3 DNA reads TGTGCCAGCAGCTTGTCGGACCAAGAGACCCAGTACTTC. It codes for CASSLSDQETQYF.

The rearrangement joins TRBV25-1 to TRBJ1-5; D gene unclear. This CDR3 is built from 13 residues. Deletions cut 4 bases from V and 2 bases from J, with 6 bases between. Germline CDR1 and CDR2: MGHDK and SYGVNS. The CDR3 region is CASSAEGNQPQHF. The CDR3 region has the DNA TGTGCCAGCAGTGCAGAGGGCAATCAGCCCCAGCATTTT.